Each of the 11 T cell receptor beta chains below was sequenced from the same sample in a study of tumor and adjacent non-tumor tissue in lung cancer. No cell sorting was done before RNA was extracted from the tissue. Distant lung tissue was collected more than 3 cm away from the tumor edge. Three rounds of nested PCR, following a modified ARM-PCR protocol, produced the TCRbeta library. One entry per CDR3 protein results from TCRdb running MiXCR on the multiplex PCR reads. Here the sample spans 60,000 to 85,000 distinct CDR3 sequences, about 80% being singletons. The specimen was distant non-tumor lung tissue. These TCRs come from a man between 65 and 85 years old with non-small cell lung cancer.

The V call is TRBV5-4, the J call TRBJ2-2; 8 bases match TRBD2. The trim removed 8 bases at V and 5 bases at J, leaving 11 bases unmatched. Looked up from germline, CDR1 is SGHNT and CDR2 is YYREEE (reference sequence). The CDR3 sequence is 15 residues long. DNA for the CDR3: TGTGCCAGGAGCATCTTGGGACTAGTGACCGGGGAGCTGTTTTTT. This sequence encodes CARSILGLVTGELFF.

Remarks on this clonotype: One end of the junction varies from germline; a read error may be responsible. The chain joins TRBV6-5 to TRBJ2-7, with 7 bases identical to TRBD2. Germline CDR1 MNHEY, CDR2 SVGAGI. CDR3 length: 16 amino acids. The CDR3 is CARSSLASGGAYEQYF. CDR3 DNA: TGTGCCAGAAGTTCGCTGGCGTCTGGGGGGGCCTACGAGCAGTACTTC.

For this clonotype: This may arise from a read error, as a much more abundant clone is one base away. The genes are TRBV20-1 and TRBJ1-2; D unclear. This CDR3 has 15 residues. Germline values: CDR1 DFQATT, CDR2 SNEGSKA (reference sequence). CDR3 in amino acids: CSTRLPSDEGYGYTF. CDR3 coding DNA: TGCAGTACTAGACTTCCTTCCGACGAAGGCTATGGCTACACCTTC.

With respect to this clonotype: A junction boundary mismatches the germline segment, possibly from a read error. The genes are TRBV5-5 and TRBJ2-7; tentatively, D is TRBD1 (5 bases). The germline V gene encodes CDR1 SGHKS and CDR2 YYEKEE (reference sequence). The CDR3 sequence is 15 residues long. The CDR3 is CASSLTRTFTYDQYF. The CDR3 DNA sequence: TGTGCCAGCAGCCTAACCCGGACATTTACCTACGACCAGTACTTC.

V gene TRBV18 combines with J gene TRBJ2-3; D is unclear. The V gene lost 1 base and the J gene lost 4 bases, with 6 bases spanning the gap. Germline V gene data show CDR1 as KGHSH and CDR2 as LQKENI. The CDR3 extends over 13 amino acids. The CDR3 region has the DNA TGTGCCAGCTCACCACGGGTGGCAGATACGCAGTATTTT. Amino acid sequence: CASSPRVADTQYF.

In its sample, this clonotype was seen once. Compared with germline, one end of the junction differs, possibly owing to a read error. This chain connects TRBV12-3 or TRBV12-4 to TRBJ2-1; 7 nucleotides align to TRBD1. The CDR3 spans 15 residues. The CDR3 reads CVSTLGTEMVNEQFF. The DNA of the CDR3 is TGTGTCAGCACCCTTGGGACAGAGATGGTCAATGAGCAGTTCTTC.

Comment on this clonotype: A read error may produce the germline difference seen at one junction end. The rearrangement uses TRBV5-5 and TRBJ2-1; 7 bases match TRBD2. CDR3 length equals 15 residues. The V gene's germline CDR1 is SGHKS and CDR2 YYEKEE (reference sequence). CDR3 sequence reads: CVSSLDGGGYNEQFF. The CDR3 DNA reads TGTGTCAGCAGCTTGGATGGGGGGGGATATAATGAGCAGTTCTTC.

This clonotype was recorded once. The junction does not match germline at one end; this may be a read error. V and J are TRBV11-2 and TRBJ2-7; D gene ambiguous. The CDR3 contains 14 residues. Per germline, CDR1 SGHAT and CDR2 FQNNGV. The chain's CDR3 is CARSLVDWDREKYF. The CDR3 nucleotides read TGTGCCAGAAGCTTAGTTGATTGGGATCGAGAGAAGTACTTC.

In regard to this clonotype: This sequence may be a read error, since a much larger clone differs from it by one base. The chain joins TRBV5-1 to TRBJ2-3, with 12 bases fitting TRBD2. The CDR3 runs 17 residues. Per the germline V gene, CDR1 is SGHRS and CDR2 is YFSETQ. The CDR3 region has the DNA TGCGCCAGCAACTTGTGGCTAGCGGGAGGGCCTGGAGATACGCAGTATTTT. This codes for CASNLWLAGGPGDTQYF.

Points on this clonotype: The conserved final phenylalanine or tryptophan is absent from the CDR3, which likely points to a read error. The chain couples TRBV12-3 or TRBV12-4 to TRBJ2-5; 10 bases map to TRBD2. The length of the CDR3 is 20 residues. J lost 5 bases, V lost 6 bases, and 24 bases had no gene match. CDR3 region: CASRIGDHPTSGLPQETQYV. The CDR3 nucleotides read TGTGCCAGCAGAATAGGCGACCACCCGACTAGCGGGCTTCCCCAGGAGACCCAGTACGTC.

This clonotype appeared a few times. One base away lies a much larger clone, so this may be a sequencing read error. The chain links TRBV6-5 to TRBJ2-7; TRBD1 agrees at 7 bases. The J segment lost 8 bases and the V segment lost 2 bases, leaving 12 bases of the junction unmatched. The CDR3 contains 15 residues. Germline loops: CDR1 MNHEY, CDR2 SVGAGI. In nucleotides, the CDR3 is TGTGCCAGCAGTTACGGGGCTGGACAGGTTTACAAGCAGTACTTC. Translated: CASSYGAGQVYKQYF.